The clone carrying this T cell receptor (beta chain) appeared many times. The antigen remains unidentified. The junction departs from the called germline gene at one end, perhaps through a read error. The sample comes from a study of T-cell memory formation after mild COVID-19. The wider study: Among the donors, TCR clusters were largely specific to each donor. Overall study findings and caveats: Clones that contracted from day 15 to 85 were balanced CD4/CD8, while later expanders leaned CD4+. Prior to infection, memory already included some responding clones, suggesting cross-reactive memory joined.

TCR alpha and TCR beta cDNA libraries with sample barcodes and UMIs came from 5'RACE using constant-segment primers. Each CDR3 protein gets one entry after TCRdb re-called the 5' RACE reads with MiXCR. This repertoire shows about 560,000 distinct CDR3 sequences, roughly 22% found once; its top ten account for 7.5% to 9.5%. The CDR3 runs to 15 residues. Germline CDR1 is SGHTA and CDR2 is FQGTGA. The source of this sequence is an adult woman who had mild COVID-19 (a few samples of this study predate the infection). Cell type and time point are not known. The sequencing sample was made of PBMCs or a T cell subset sorted from them (not recorded which). The chain links TRBV7-3 to TRBJ2-1; maybe TRBD2 (6 bases). CDR3 DNA sequence: TGCGCCAGCAGCTTGGGGGGTGCCTCCTACAATGAGCAGTTCTTC. It yields the protein CASSLGGASYNEQFF. Looking up the rest from reference TRBV7-3 and TRBJ2-1 gives the full variable domain: GAGVSQTPSNKVTEKGKYVELRCDPISGHTALYWYRQSLGQGPEFLIYFQGTGAADDSGLPNDRFFAVRPEGSVSTLKIQRTERGDSAVYLCASSLGGASYNEQFFGPGTRLTVL.